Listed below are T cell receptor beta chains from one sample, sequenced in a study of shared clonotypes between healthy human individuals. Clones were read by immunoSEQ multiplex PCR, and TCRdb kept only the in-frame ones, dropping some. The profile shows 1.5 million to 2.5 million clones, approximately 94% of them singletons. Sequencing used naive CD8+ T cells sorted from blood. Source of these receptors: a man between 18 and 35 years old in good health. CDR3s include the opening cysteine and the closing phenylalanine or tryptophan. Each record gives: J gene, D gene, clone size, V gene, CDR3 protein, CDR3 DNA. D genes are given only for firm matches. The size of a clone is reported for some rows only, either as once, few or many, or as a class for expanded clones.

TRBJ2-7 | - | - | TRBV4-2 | CASSQVAGLQEQYF | TGTGCCAGCAGCCAAGTTGCGGGACTCCAAGAGCAGTACTTC
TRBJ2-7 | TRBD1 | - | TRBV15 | CATSSDRAGEQYF | TGTGCCACCAGCAGTGACAGGGCGGGCGAGCAGTACTTC
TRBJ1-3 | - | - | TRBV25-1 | CASSADSGNTIYF | TGTGCCAGCAGCGCCGACTCTGGAAACACCATATATTTT
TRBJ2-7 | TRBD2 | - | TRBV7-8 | CASSIYRDYSNEQYF | TGTGCCAGCAGCATTTACCGGGACTACTCCAACGAGCAGTACTTC
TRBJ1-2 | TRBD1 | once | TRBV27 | CASSSGGWGYTF | TGTGCCAGCAGTTCAGGGGGCTGGGGCTACACCTTC
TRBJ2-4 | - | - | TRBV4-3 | CASSQDQTGAIKNIQYF | TGCGCCAGCAGCCAAGACCAAACTGGGGCGATTAAAAACATTCAGTACTTC
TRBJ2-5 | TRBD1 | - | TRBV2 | CASSRTGETGETQYF | TGTGCCAGCAGTAGGACAGGTGAAACAGGAGAGACCCAGTACTTC
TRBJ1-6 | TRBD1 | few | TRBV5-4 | CASSLDRGAPPLHF | TGTGCCAGCAGCTTGGACAGGGGGGCTCCACCCCTCCACTTT
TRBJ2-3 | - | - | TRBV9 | CASSYGTPADTQYF | TGTGCCAGCAGCTATGGGACACCGGCAGATACGCAGTATTTT
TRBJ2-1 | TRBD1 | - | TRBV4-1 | CASSPDRGRLNEQFF | TGCGCCAGCAGCCCCGACAGGGGGCGCCTCAATGAGCAGTTCTTC
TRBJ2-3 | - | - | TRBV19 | CASSQGWPSQYF | TGTGCCAGTTCCCAGGGATGGCCGTCGCAGTATTTT
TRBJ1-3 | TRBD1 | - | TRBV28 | CASSLTGAGNTIYF | TGTGCCAGCAGTTTAACAGGGGCTGGAAACACCATATATTTT
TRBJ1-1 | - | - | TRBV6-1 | CASSEAKVGGTNTEAFF | TGTGCCAGCAGTGAAGCAAAGGTCGGGGGGACTAACACTGAAGCTTTCTTT
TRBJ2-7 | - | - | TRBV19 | CVRGAGVVYEQYF | TGTGTCAGGGGGGCGGGCGTTGTCTACGAGCAGTACTTC
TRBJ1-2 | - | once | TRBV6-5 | CASTATGALGSGYTF | TGTGCCAGCACCGCGACAGGTGCCCTTGGAAGTGGCTACACCTTC
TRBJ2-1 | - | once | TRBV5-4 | CASSLWDGLGNEQFF | TGTGCCAGCAGCTTGTGGGATGGCCTTGGAAATGAGCAGTTCTTC
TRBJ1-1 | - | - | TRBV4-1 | CASSQVIVVGMNTEAFF | TGCGCCAGCAGCCAAGTTATTGTCGTAGGGATGAACACTGAAGCTTTCTTT
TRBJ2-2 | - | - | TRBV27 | CASSFLLGGSAGELFF | TGTGCCAGCAGTTTCCTACTAGGAGGGAGTGCCGGGGAGCTGTTTTTT
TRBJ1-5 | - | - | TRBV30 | CAWSPGQGLRQPQHF | TGTGCCTGGAGTCCCGGGCAGGGGTTACGGCAGCCCCAGCATTTT
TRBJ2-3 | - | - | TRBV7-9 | CASSVGTGTDTQYF | TGTGCCAGCAGCGTAGGGACTGGCACAGATACGCAGTATTTT
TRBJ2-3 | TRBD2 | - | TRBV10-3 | CAISDKRDTDTQYF | TGTGCCATCAGTGATAAGCGGGACACAGATACGCAGTATTTT
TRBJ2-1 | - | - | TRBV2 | CASSVLIVLWHEQFF | TGTGCCAGCAGTGTGCTAATAGTATTGTGGCATGAGCAGTTCTTC
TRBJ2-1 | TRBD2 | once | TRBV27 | CASSPTGLGGVEQFF | TGTGCCAGCAGTCCTACGGGACTAGGGGGGGTCGAGCAGTTCTTC
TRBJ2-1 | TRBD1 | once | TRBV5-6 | CASSLLGQGALEQFF | TGTGCCAGCAGCTTGCTCGGCCAGGGGGCCCTTGAGCAGTTCTTC
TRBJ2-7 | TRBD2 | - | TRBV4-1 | CASSHEPLAGDYEQYF | TGCGCCAGCAGCCACGAACCCCTAGCGGGAGACTACGAGCAGTACTTC
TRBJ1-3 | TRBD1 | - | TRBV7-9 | CASSDRQGGYSTIYF | TGTGCCAGCAGTGACCGACAGGGAGGCTATTCCACCATATATTTT
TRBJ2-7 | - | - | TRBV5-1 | CASSLAGGDYEQYF | TGCGCCAGCAGCTTGGCCGGGGGCGACTACGAGCAGTACTTC
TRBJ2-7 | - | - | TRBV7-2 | CASSLVLGTRAYEQYF | TGTGCCAGCAGCTTAGTCTTAGGGACAAGGGCCTACGAGCAGTACTTC
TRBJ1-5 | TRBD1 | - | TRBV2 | CASSEPGQGINQPQHF | TGTGCCAGCAGCGAACCGGGACAGGGGATTAATCAGCCCCAGCATTTT
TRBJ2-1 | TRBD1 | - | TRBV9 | CASSSKPGGKEEGEQFF | TGTGCCAGCAGTTCCAAACCAGGGGGCAAGGAAGAAGGTGAGCAGTTCTTC